This is a list of T cell receptor beta chains from one sample in a study of beta chain features in type 1 diabetes. Profiling relied on immunoSEQ multiplex PCR, and the TCRdb table lists in-frame clones only, not all of them. The table shows around 280,000 clones, with 15% occurring only once. Sequenced material: naive CD4+ T cells from blood. These receptors all come from a man between 18 and 35 years old with type 1 diabetes. Each CDR3 is given without its conserved first and last residue.

V | CDR3
TRBV4-3 | ASSRSFRTGSYGYT
TRBV6-5 | AIGDGRKGYT
TRBV5-1 | ASSLFSSGNTIY
TRBV29-1 | SVSTGLHSYEQY
TRBV9 | ASSLTTASYNEQF
TRBV5-1 | ASSLMPGQGLYEQY
TRBV4-2 | ASSHGTSATPTDTQY
TRBV7-2 | ASSLVMTAAASTDTQY
TRBV7-9 | ASSSRQRITGELF
TRBV5-1 | ASSFPGLFSGANVLT
TRBV13 | ASSSSRTAYEQY
TRBV18 | ASSPGQGDQPQH
TRBV28 | ASSSPGQGTETQY
TRBV13 | ASSYLGLANYEQY
TRBV29-1 | SVDYGTENTEAF
TRBV30 | AWGQAKGFSRGGAQY
TRBV14 | ASSLPWREQY
TRBV6-6 | ASNTRGADTQY
TRBV2 | ASSEKTGGFVEAF
TRBV19 | ATGTPYSYEQY
TRBV30 | AWSRPDRTVGREQF
TRBV28 | ASRIGRGLGPSNQPQH
TRBV6-4 | ASSTSRSSYNEQF
TRBV2 | ASTWDGGSYEQY
TRBV2 | ASKRGSTDTQY
TRBV7-9 | ASSWPTGSPEAF
TRBV28 | ATEGLRAEAF
TRBV4-2 | ASTRMGLEPDEQF
TRBV6-6 | ASEGQYNEQF
TRBV15 | ATSVRASTDTQY
TRBV5-1 | ASSFPPGGRSSYNEQF
TRBV7-2 | ASSLVHGGTEAF
TRBV7-2 | ASSLAPRGPISYEQY
TRBV9 | ASSVHGGNQGGEQF
TRBV10-3 | ATHNRGPGELF
TRBV19 | ASSSDSHSNQPQH
TRBV29-1 | SVEDGSRTDTQY
TRBV11-2 | ASSPGARGGRRFQF
TRBV6-5 | ASSSRLAGGDTQY
TRBV9 | ASSVEQGTRKF
TRBV11-1 | ASEVGRGTGELF
TRBV9 | ASSVGEFPHNEQF
TRBV28 | ASHRQGTDTQY
TRBV10-3 | AISDGGRGAF
TRBV7-9 | ASSPPGTGAGNTIY
TRBV28 | ASSFFPDRGHHEQY
TRBV9 | ASSRSAQGNTEAF